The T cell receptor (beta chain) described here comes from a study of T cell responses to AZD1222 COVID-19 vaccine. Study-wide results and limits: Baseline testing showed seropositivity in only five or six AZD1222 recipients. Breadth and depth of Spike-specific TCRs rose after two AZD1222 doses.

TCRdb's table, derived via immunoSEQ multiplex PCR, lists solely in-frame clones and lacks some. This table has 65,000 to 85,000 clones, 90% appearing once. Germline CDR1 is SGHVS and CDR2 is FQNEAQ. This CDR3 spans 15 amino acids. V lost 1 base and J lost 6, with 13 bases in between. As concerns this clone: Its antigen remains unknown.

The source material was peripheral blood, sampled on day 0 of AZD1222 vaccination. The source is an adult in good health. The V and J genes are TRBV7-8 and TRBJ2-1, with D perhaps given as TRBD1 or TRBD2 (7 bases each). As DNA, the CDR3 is TGTGCCAGCAGCTTAGTGGGAGGGGGCGGCAATGAGCAGTTCTTC. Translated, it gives CASSLVGGGGNEQFF.